Presented here are 23 T cell receptor beta chains from one specimen sequenced in a study of T cells in women clearing cervical HPV infection. Generated by immunoSEQ multiplex PCR, the TCRdb table keeps only in-frame clones and is missing some. With more than 30,000 clones in the sample, the ten largest clones hold about 3.9%. Sequenced: blood buffy coat. These receptors were taken from a woman aged 18-70 years with a cervical HPV16 infection that either progressed to CIN3+ or cleared (not recorded which).

Of note for this clone: With the read ending 3 residues before the CDR3 end, the germline J gene is used to fill in that end. The V gene is TRBV6-2 or TRBV6-3, the J gene TRBJ2-3, with TRBD1 matching 7 bases. V was pared by 6 bases and J by 7 bases, with 4 bases of the junction left unmatched. Germline V gene data show CDR1 as MNHEY and CDR2 as SVGEGT. The CDR3 sequence is 12 residues long. CDR3 loop: CASSRGTYTQYF. The CDR3 DNA, read in part, is TGTGCCAGCAGCAGGGGGACCTATACG.

On this clone itself: The read ends 3 residues before the CDR3 terminus; that terminus is restored from the germline J gene. The J gene is TRBJ2-7, the V gene TRBV12-3 or TRBV12-4; 15 nucleotides align to TRBD2. The CDR3 has 17 residues. V lost 3 bases to trimming and J lost 1 base; unmatched junction nucleotides: 4. The CDR3 sequence: CASSLPGLAGGSYEQYF. Incomplete CDR3 DNA: TGTGCCAGCAGTTTGCCGGGACTAGCGGGAGGATCCTACGAG.

Concerning this clone: The CDR3 extends 3 residues past the end of the read, so its final part is completed from the germline J gene. The chain recombines TRBV19 with TRBJ1-5, with D unresolved. This CDR3 spans 13 amino acids. Germline V gene sequence: CDR1 LNHDA, CDR2 SQIVND (reference sequence). The covered CDR3 bases are TGTGCCAGTAGGCAGGAGAACACAGATCCC. Residues: CASRQENTDP. The CDR3 in full is CASRQENTDPQHF.

About this clone: The read gets to within 3 residues of the CDR3 end, and the germline J gene fills in the rest. The V and J genes are TRBV10-3 and TRBJ2-3; 11 nucleotides match TRBD2. This CDR3 is built from 17 residues. Germline assignment: CDR1 ENHRY and CDR2 SYGVKD. V dropped 6 bases and J dropped 0; count of bases not matched to a gene: 8. CDR3 region: CAISRGTSGTSTDTQYF. The covered CDR3 bases are TGTGCCATCAGCCGAGGGACTAGCGGAACTAGCACAGATACG.

With respect to this clone: Read data end 3 residues before the CDR3 end; the end is taken from the germline J gene. This rearrangement joins TRBV12-3 or TRBV12-4 to TRBJ2-3; D might be TRBD1 (5 bases). This CDR3 is built from 16 residues. Trimming took 2 bases from V and 5 from J, leaving 17 bases between them. Here the CDR3 reads CASSLRASGSGDTQYF. The CDR3 DNA, read in part, is TGTGCCAGCAGTTTAAGGGCGTCAGGGTCCGGAGATACG.

For this clone: The read stops 3 residues short of the end of the CDR3; the missing end is completed from the germline J gene. The J gene is TRBJ2-5, the V gene TRBV5-4; possible D gene TRBD1, 6 bases. Between the trimmed V and J ends, which lost 4 bases and 4 bases, there was a span of 14 bases. CDR1 and CDR2 from the germline V gene are SGHNT and YYREEE (reference sequence). The CDR3 length is 14 residues. CDR3 bases read: TGTGCCAGCAGCCCTCATACAGGGTCAGAGACC. Protein sequence: CASSPHTGSET. The full CDR3 is CASSPHTGSETQYF.

To note about this clone: The read ends 3 residues early relative to the CDR3; the germline J gene fills the gap. The chain recombines TRBV20-1 with TRBJ2-3; 10 positions agree with TRBD2. With V trimmed by 4 bases and J by 5 bases, 9 bases remained unmatched. The germline V gene has CDR1 DFQATT and CDR2 SNEGSKA (reference sequence). The CDR3 covers 15 residues. The CDR3 spells CSANPERGGEDTQYF. Partial CDR3 DNA: TGCAGTGCTAACCCCGAGCGGGGGGGCGAAGATACG.

Worth noting for this clone: The read ends 3 residues before the CDR3 terminus; that terminus is restored from the germline J gene. The chain couples TRBV20-1 to TRBJ2-7, with TRBD1 matching 7 bases. Germline loops: CDR1 DFQATT, CDR2 SNEGSKA (reference sequence). V lost 4 bases to trimming and J lost 5 bases; unmatched junction nucleotides: 11. The CDR3 has 14 residues. The CDR3 DNA, read in part, is TGCAGTGCTATACGGGACAGTCCCCGAGACGAG. This sequence encodes CSAIRDSPRDE. The full CDR3 sequence reads CSAIRDSPRDEQYF.

As for this clone: The DNA ends 3 residues before the CDR3 does, and the rest of the CDR3 is filled in from the germline J gene. This chain links TRBV19 with TRBJ1-2, with D possibly being TRBD1 (5 bases). Germline CDR1 and CDR2: LNHDA and SQIVND (reference sequence). This CDR3 is 12 amino acids long. The covered CDR3 bases are TGTGCCAGTAGCGCGGGGCCCCGAGGC. Translation gives CASSAGPRG. The entire CDR3 sequence reads CASSAGPRGYTF.

Remarks on this clone: The read ends 3 residues shy of where the CDR3 ends; the end is completed using the germline J gene. The rearrangement joins TRBV19 to TRBJ1-5; D ambiguous. The germline V and J ends were trimmed by 8 bases and 7 bases, with 12 bases remaining between them. The CDR3 is 12 residues long. Germline V gene lookup returns CDR1 LNHDA and CDR2 SQIVND (reference sequence). The DNA read from the CDR3 is TGTGCCAGTGGTTCTGGAGGGCAGCCC. The encoded protein is CASGSGGQP. The full CDR3 is CASGSGGQPQHF. The entire variable domain, with the rest obtained from reference TRBV19 and TRBJ1-5, is as follows: DGGITQSPKYLFRKEGQNVTLSCEQNLNHDAMYWYRQDPGQGLRLIYYSQIVNDFQKGDIAEGYSVSREKKESFPLTVTSAQKNPTAFYLCASGSGGQPQHFGDGTRLSIL.

Concerning this clone itself: With the read ending 3 residues before the CDR3 end, the germline J gene is used to fill in that end. V is TRBV4-2 and J is TRBJ1-1, with TRBD1 matching over 7 bases. Germline loops: CDR1 LGHNA, CDR2 YNFKEQ. The CDR3 runs to 14 residues. The CDR3 is CASSLGQEGASAFF. CDR3 DNA, as far as it was read: TGTGCCAGCAGCCTCGGACAGGAAGGGGCATCA.

Partial CDR3 DNA: TGTGCCAGCAGCCTACGAATGAACACCGGGGAG. Encoded protein: CASSLRMNTGE. The whole CDR3 region reads CASSLRMNTGELFF. The chain carries TRBV7-2 and TRBJ2-2; no firm D call. The sequence runs out 3 residues before the end of the CDR3; the remainder is reconstructed from the germline J gene. V dropped 5 bases and J dropped 1 base, with 8 bases sitting between them. In germline, CDR1 is SGHTA, CDR2 FQGNSA. The CDR3 sequence is 14 residues long.

Concerning this clone itself: The DNA ends 3 residues before the CDR3 does, and the rest of the CDR3 is filled in from the germline J gene. V is TRBV6-2 or TRBV6-3 and J is TRBJ1-2; D remains unclear. Per germline, CDR1 MNHEY and CDR2 SVGEGT. The CDR3 contains 11 residues. Partial CDR3 DNA: TGTGCCAGCGCGGGAGACTACGAC. Translating gives CASAGDYD. The full CDR3 is CASAGDYDYTF.

CDR3 bases read: TGCAGTGCTAGAGATGAGCAGGGGGCGGGAGAGACC. Translated, it gives CSARDEQGAGET. The whole CDR3 sequence is CSARDEQGAGETQYF. This sequence joins TRBV20-1 and TRBJ2-5; 8 bases are shared with TRBD1. The read ends 3 residues before the CDR3 terminus; that terminus is restored from the germline J gene. This CDR3 has 15 amino acids. Germline CDR1 is DFQATT and CDR2 is SNEGSKA (reference sequence). V lost 0 bases and J lost 4; bases outside the gene matches: 7.

In regard to this clone: The read finishes 3 residues shy of the CDR3 end, and the germline J gene is used to complete it. The rearrangement links TRBV7-2 to TRBJ2-3; D possibly corresponds to TRBD1 (6 bases). This CDR3 has 15 amino acids. Germline CDR1 reads SGHTA; CDR2 reads FQGNSA. V lost 3 bases and J 5 bases, leaving 15 bases between the germline ends. The CDR3 loop reads CASSLGQGTLDTQYF. The CDR3 bases that were read are TGTGCCAGCAGCTTGGGGCAGGGGACCCTAGATACG.

Details on this clone: The read is 3 residues too short to cover the CDR3 end, so that end is filled in from the germline J gene. This rearrangement joins TRBV19 to TRBJ2-7, with 8 nucleotides matching TRBD2. V was pared by 5 bases and J by 2 bases, with 11 bases of the junction left unmatched. This CDR3 contains 16 residues. Germline V gene data show CDR1 as LNHDA and CDR2 as SQIVND (reference sequence). The CDR3 region is CASSPGGARGAYEQYF. The CDR3 DNA, read in part, is TGTGCCAGTAGTCCCGGGGGTGCGCGGGGGGCCTACGAG. Combining the CDR3 with reference TRBV19 and TRBJ2-7 gives the whole variable domain DGGITQSPKYLFRKEGQNVTLSCEQNLNHDAMYWYRQDPGQGLRLIYYSQIVNDFQKGDIAEGYSVSREKKESFPLTVTSAQKNPTAFYLCASSPGGARGAYEQYFGPGTRLTVT.

Details on this clone: From the germline J gene comes the end of the CDR3, since the read stops 3 residues before it. J is TRBJ2-5 and V is TRBV6-2 or TRBV6-3, with D perhaps being TRBD1 or TRBD2 (5 bases each). The CDR3 spans 13 residues. The V gene's germline CDR1 is MNHEY and CDR2 SVGEGT. V was trimmed by 4 bases and J by 5 bases, leaving 11 bases between them. CDR3 protein: CASSSRETETQYF. CDR3 DNA (partial): TGTGCCAGCAGTTCCAGGGAGACGGAGACC.

Regarding this clone: The read comes to an end 3 residues before the CDR3 does, leaving the germline J gene to fill in the end. The V call is TRBV5-1, the J call TRBJ2-7; D call uncertain. Germline V gives CDR1 SGHRS, CDR2 YFSETQ. Trimming stripped 0 bases from V and 0 bases from J, with 13 bases between. The CDR3 runs to 16 residues. CDR3 sequence reads: CASSLGSGPSSYEQYF. Partial CDR3 DNA: TGCGCCAGCAGCTTGGGTTCAGGCCCGAGCTCCTACGAG. The full variable domain, with the rest looked up from reference TRBV5-1 and TRBJ2-7, is KAGVTQTPRYLIKTRGQQVTLSCSPISGHRSVSWYQQTPGQGLQFLFEYFSETQRNKGNFPGRFSGRQFSNSRSEMNVSTLELGDSALYLCASSLGSGPSSYEQYFGPGTRLTVT.

With regard to this clone: The CDR3 end falls 3 residues outside the read, so it is completed with the germline J gene. The chain joins TRBV7-2 to TRBJ1-2, with TRBD1 matching 7 bases. Per germline, CDR1 SGHTA and CDR2 FQGNSA. The CDR3 length is 13 residues. The junction had 5 bases not matched to a gene; V was cut back by 5 bases and J by 5 bases. The part of the CDR3 DNA that was read is TGTGCCAGCAGCCCCGGGACAGCTTATGGC. This gives the protein CASSPGTAYG. The whole CDR3 protein reads CASSPGTAYGYTF.

Remarks on this clone: Read data end 3 residues before the CDR3 end; the end is taken from the germline J gene. The rearrangement uses TRBV7-2 and TRBJ1-2; 7 bases align to TRBD1. CDR1 is SGHTA and CDR2 is FQGNSA in the germline V gene. The CDR3 extends over 15 amino acids. The CDR3 DNA, read in part, is TGTGCCAGCAGCTTAGGGACAGGAATAACCTACGAC. Its protein is CASSLGTGITYD. The entire CDR3 protein is CASSLGTGITYDYTF.

Details on this clone: The CDR3 end is not reached by the read, which stops 3 residues before it; the germline J gene fills it in. The chain couples TRBV30 to TRBJ2-3; 10 bases agree with TRBD2. V gave up 2 bases and J gave up 4 bases; unmatched junction bases: 9. Germline CDR1 and CDR2: GTSNPN and SVGIG (reference sequence). This CDR3 is built from 16 residues. The CDR3 is CAWSSPSGSGADTQYF. The covered CDR3 bases are TGTGCCTGGAGTAGTCCTAGCGGGAGTGGCGCAGATACG.

A remark on this clone: The DNA ends 3 residues before the CDR3 does, and the rest of the CDR3 is filled in from the germline J gene. The chain couples TRBV6-2 or TRBV6-3 to TRBJ2-1; D is unresolved. Germline V gives CDR1 MNHEY, CDR2 SVGEGT. The CDR3 runs to 14 residues. The V and J ends lost 0 bases and 4 bases respectively, with 7 bases between them. The sequenced part of the CDR3 DNA is TGTGCCAGCAGTTACTCCCGCCAGTACAATGAG. The encoded protein is CASSYSRQYNE. The CDR3, in full, reads CASSYSRQYNEQFF.

In the case of this clone: The sequence runs out 3 residues before the end of the CDR3; the remainder is reconstructed from the germline J gene. The rearrangement uses TRBV19 and TRBJ1-5; perhaps TRBD1 as D (5 bases). V was cut by 8 bases and J by 1 base, with 15 bases left in between. Looked up from germline, CDR1 is LNHDA and CDR2 is SQIVND (reference sequence). The CDR3 totals 15 residues. The CDR3 bases that were read are TGTGCCAGTGAGGACATAAATTCAAGCAATCAGCCC. Protein sequence: CASEDINSSNQP. The whole CDR3 sequence reads CASEDINSSNQPQHF.